The 17 T cell receptor beta chains given below trace back to one sample, sequenced in a study of T cell changes during pregnancy in multiple sclerosis. Using immunoSEQ multiplex PCR, the repertoire was profiled, and TCRdb retains in-frame clones only, with some absent. The sample lists tens of thousands of clones; 85% to 95% were seen once. The specimen was CD4+ T cells from peripheral blood mononuclear cells, collected in the third trimester of pregnancy. These TCRs come from a female donor with multiple sclerosis, enrolled in a pregnancy study.

The V and J genes are TRBV5-1 and TRBJ2-1; TRBD1 matches at 10 bases. The CDR3 runs to 15 residues. V shed 3 bases, J shed 4 bases, and the junction held 4 bases outside the gene matches. Germline lookup yields CDR1 SGHRS and CDR2 YFSETQ. Written as DNA, the CDR3 is TGCGCCAGCAGCTACGGGACAGGGGCATACAATGAGCAGTTCTTC. Protein: CASSYGTGAYNEQFF.

The CDR3 loop is CASSLYSNQPQHF. The CDR3 nucleotides are TGTGCCAGCAGCTTGTATAGCAATCAGCCCCAGCATTTT. The rearrangement links TRBV5-5 to TRBJ1-5, with D unresolved. This CDR3 is built from 13 residues. V lost 1 base and J 0 bases, leaving 2 bases between the germline ends. Germline V gives CDR1 SGHKS, CDR2 YYEKEE (reference sequence).

The chain uses TRBV29-1 and TRBJ1-3, with a tentative D call TRBD1 (6 bases). The CDR3 is 14 residues long. Germline-derived CDR1 and CDR2 are SQVTM and ANQGSEA. V lost 7 bases to trimming and J lost 0 bases, with 13 bases between them. DNA of the CDR3: TGCAGCGCCACCACAGGGAACTCTGGAAACACCATATATTTT. It codes for CSATTGNSGNTIYF.

The chain has TRBV6-1 and TRBJ2-1, with D perhaps TRBD2 (6 bases). Between the trimmed V and J ends, which lost 5 bases and 5 bases, there was a span of 13 bases. Per the germline V gene, CDR1 is MNHNS and CDR2 is SASEGT. The CDR3 is made up of 14 amino acids. The CDR3 region has the DNA TGTGCCAGCAGTTCTCTACGGGGGAACAATGAGCAGTTCTTC. Protein sequence: CASSSLRGNNEQFF.

The V call is TRBV5-1, the J call TRBJ1-2; a possible D gene is TRBD1 (5 bases). V dropped 0 bases and J dropped 12 bases, with 18 bases sitting between them. Looked up from germline, CDR1 is SGHRS and CDR2 is YFSETQ. The CDR3 has 14 residues. CDR3 in DNA: TGCGCCAGCAGCTTGGCCCAGCCAGGAGGGGTGGACACCTTC. The encoded protein is CASSLAQPGGVDTF.

The chain carries TRBV13 and TRBJ2-3, with D hard to call. The length of the CDR3 is 15 residues. The V end was cut by 5 bases, the J end by 2 bases, with 14 bases between. From germline, CDR1 is PRHDT and CDR2 FYEKMQ (reference sequence). CDR3 DNA sequence: TGTGCCAGCAGCACGCCCGCGAAAACCACAGATACGCAGTATTTT. The encoded protein is CASSTPAKTTDTQYF.

The rearrangement links TRBV20-1 to TRBJ1-6; D not resolved. Looked up from germline, CDR1 is DFQATT and CDR2 is SNEGSKA (reference sequence). CDR3 length equals 11 residues. Deletions cut 3 bases from V and 11 bases from J, with 8 bases between. For the CDR3, the DNA is TGCAGTGCTAGGTCCGGGGCACCCCTCCACTTT. Its protein product is CSARSGAPLHF.

The rearrangement joins TRBV15 to TRBJ2-1; TRBD2 aligns across 11 bases. With 3 bases clipped from V and 5 bases from J, the junction kept 0 bases outside the gene matches. This CDR3 region has 14 residues. Germline CDR1 LNHNV, CDR2 YYDKDF (reference sequence). The CDR3 here is CATSRGLADNEQFF. The CDR3 bases are TGTGCCACCAGCAGGGGACTAGCGGACAATGAGCAGTTCTTC.

This clone was seen only a few times. This sequence joins TRBV6-5 and TRBJ1-2; D remains ambiguous. The germline V gene has CDR1 MNHEY and CDR2 SVGAGI. The CDR3 has 14 residues. V lost 5 bases, J lost 4 bases, and 14 bases lay in between. This CDR3 reads CASSPLHSLYGYTF. CDR3 in DNA: TGTGCCAGCAGTCCCTTACACAGCCTCTATGGCTACACCTTC.

The gene calls are TRBV7-9 and TRBJ2-1; D may be TRBD1 (5 bases). The CDR3 has 12 amino acids. Germline V gives CDR1 SEHNR, CDR2 FQNEAQ (reference sequence). With 3 bases removed from V and 10 bases from J, the gap between germline ends came to 10 bases. CDR3 region: CASSFQGSEQFF. CDR3 coding DNA: TGTGCCAGCAGCTTTCAGGGAAGCGAGCAGTTCTTC.

The V and J genes are TRBV2 and TRBJ1-3; no definite D call. The CDR3 covers 14 residues. Per the germline V gene, CDR1 is SNHLY and CDR2 is FYNNEI. Trimming pared 5 bases from V and 2 bases from J, leaving 10 bases between. The CDR3 loop is CASSRETAGNTIYF. In DNA form, the CDR3 reads TGTGCCAGCAGTCGTGAAACGGCTGGAAACACCATATATTTT.

The J gene is TRBJ1-1, the V gene TRBV11-2, with 8 nucleotides matching TRBD1. CDR1 is SGHAT and CDR2 is FQNNGV in the germline V gene. The CDR3 runs 13 residues. Trimming cost V 2 bases and J 4 bases; bases outside gene matches: 0. The CDR3 sequence: CASSLQGATEAFF. In DNA, the CDR3 is TGTGCCAGCAGCTTACAGGGGGCCACTGAAGCTTTCTTT.

The CDR3 DNA follows: TGTGCCAGTAGTAGCCAGACAGGTTCCGGAAACACCATATATTTT. This encodes CASSSQTGSGNTIYF. This chain connects TRBV19 to TRBJ1-3, with D perhaps TRBD1 (6 bases). This CDR3 contains 15 residues. Germline assignment: CDR1 LNHDA and CDR2 SQIVND (reference sequence). The V end was cut by 4 bases, the J end by 4 bases, with 14 bases between.

This sequence joins TRBV11-2 and TRBJ1-1; D gene unclear. CDR3 length: 11 amino acids. V was trimmed by 5 bases and J by 7 bases, leaving 8 bases between them. Germline V gene lookup returns CDR1 SGHAT and CDR2 FQNNGV. The CDR3 is CASSKIREAFF. As DNA, the CDR3 is TGTGCCAGCAGCAAAATTCGTGAAGCTTTCTTT.

The V and J genes are TRBV5-4 and TRBJ2-1, with a tentative D call TRBD2 (6 bases). The V end was cut by 6 bases, the J end by 4 bases, with 23 bases between. Germline CDR1 reads SGHNT; CDR2 reads YYREEE (reference sequence). CDR3 size: 17 residues. The CDR3 nucleotides read TGTGCCAGCACCGCCGGGAGAGGGGCGAATCTATACAATGAGCAGTTCTTC. Its translation is CASTAGRGANLYNEQFF. The whole variable domain, remainder taken from reference TRBV5-4 and TRBJ2-1, is ETGVTQSPTHLIKTRGQQVTLRCSSQSGHNTVSWYQQALGQGPQFIFQYYREEENGRGNFPPRFSGLQFPNYSSELNVNALELDDSALYLCASTAGRGANLYNEQFFGPGTRLTVL.

The chain is built from TRBV18 and TRBJ2-7; 9 nucleotides match TRBD2. Trimming at V came to 1 base and at J to 5 bases, leaving 9 bases not matched to a gene. CDR3 length equals 16 residues. The germline gives CDR1 KGHSH, CDR2 LQKENI. CDR3 in amino acids: CASSPLAGASGDEQYF. The DNA of the CDR3 is TGTGCCAGCTCACCACTAGCAGGGGCTAGCGGGGACGAGCAGTACTTC. Looking up the rest from reference TRBV18 and TRBJ2-7 gives the full variable domain: NAGVMQNPRHLVRRRGQEARLRCSPMKGHSHVYWYRQLPEEGLKFMVYLQKENIIDESGMPKERFSAEFPKEGPSILRIQQVVRGDSAAYFCASSPLAGASGDEQYFGPGTRLTVT.

This clone occurred once. The chain has TRBV7-9 and TRBJ1-1; 9 nucleotides align to TRBD1. V was clipped by 1 base and J by 4 bases; unmatched bases: 10. CDR3 length equals 17 residues. CDR1 is SEHNR and CDR2 is FQNEAQ in the germline V gene (reference sequence). The chain's CDR3 is CASSLGTGTGTFTEAFF. The CDR3 DNA sequence: TGTGCCAGCAGCTTAGGGACCGGGACAGGGACCTTCACTGAAGCTTTCTTT. The variable domain in full, completed from reference TRBV7-9 and TRBJ1-1, reads DTGVSQNPRHKITKRGQNVTFRCDPISEHNRLYWYRQTLGQGPEFLTYFQNEAQLEKSRLLSDRFSAERPKGSFSTLEIQRTEQGDSAMYLCASSLGTGTGTFTEAFFGQGTRLTVV.